This entry is about one T cell receptor beta chain. Its cognate antigen is unknown. Clinical symptoms, serum thyroxine and TRAb, thyroid ultrasound and orbital computed tomography were used for the diagnoses. PBMCs were sourced from about 10 ml fresh peripheral blood. This specimen belongs to a study of T cells in Graves' hyperthyroidism and ophthalmopathy. Overall study results and limits: Peripheral blood also featured most of the thyroid clonotypes expanded above 0.001.

Amplified TCR beta CDR3 regions came from RNA transcripts. The TCR CDR3 first-round RT-PCR relied on the HTBI primer set. TCRdb used MiXCR to reprocess the multiplex PCR reads, holding one entry per CDR3 protein. Of roughly 550,000 distinct CDR3 sequences in the sample, more than 15% were seen once. The CDR3 length is 13 residues. Germline assignment: CDR1 MDHEN and CDR2 SYDVKM. Trimming removed 6 bases from V and 3 bases from J, with 11 bases in between. The sequenced material came from blood. This receptor was identified in a woman aged 25 to 39 with Graves' ophthalmopathy. This sequence joins TRBV28 and TRBJ1-1; D may be TRBD1 (6 bases). CDR3 in amino acids: CASSPDSYTEAFF. CDR3 sequence (DNA): TGTGCCAGCAGCCCGGACAGCTACACTGAAGCTTTCTTT.